The present T cell receptor (beta chain) was sequenced within a study of cytotoxic CD8 clonotypes in ibrutinib-treated CLL. Across the whole study: Partial response occurred in around 24 patients and complete response in 2; at median around 66 months, around 14 remained remitted and 12 progressed. Productive templates averaged approximately 260,000 per sample, and productive rearrangements 94,082. Once treatment had gone on for a median of about twelve months, range 6 to 36, response samples were drawn.

With regard to this clone: Its antigen is not known.

Study-level points and caveats: Sustained-remission patients were sampled at one set of times and progressing patients at different ones.

Libraries were prepared by immunoSEQ multiplex PCR; TCRdb keeps only in-frame clonotypes and omits some of them. The sample contains over 100,000 clones, 80% to 90% of which appear only once. This clonotype originated in a human donor with chronic lymphocytic leukemia. The sample in question was PBMCs, obtained after 24 months of ibrutinib treatment.

The CDR3 here is CASSLAGLASPETQYF. Written as DNA, the CDR3 is TGTGCCAGCAGTTTGGCGGGGCTAGCATCCCCAGAGACCCAGTACTTC. The chain employs TRBV7-6 and TRBJ2-5, with D perhaps TRBD2 (6 bases). Germline CDR1 and CDR2: SGHVS and FNYEAQ. The CDR3 runs 16 residues. Trimming shortened V by 6 bases and J by 4 bases, and 21 bases separated the two germline ends. The complete variable domain, with remaining parts taken from reference TRBV7-6 and TRBJ2-5, reads GAGVSQSPRYKVTKRGQDVALRCDPISGHVSLYWYRQALGQGPEFLTYFNYEAQQDKSGLPNDRFSAERPEGSISTLTIQRTEQRDSAMYRCASSLAGLASPETQYFGPGTRLLVL.